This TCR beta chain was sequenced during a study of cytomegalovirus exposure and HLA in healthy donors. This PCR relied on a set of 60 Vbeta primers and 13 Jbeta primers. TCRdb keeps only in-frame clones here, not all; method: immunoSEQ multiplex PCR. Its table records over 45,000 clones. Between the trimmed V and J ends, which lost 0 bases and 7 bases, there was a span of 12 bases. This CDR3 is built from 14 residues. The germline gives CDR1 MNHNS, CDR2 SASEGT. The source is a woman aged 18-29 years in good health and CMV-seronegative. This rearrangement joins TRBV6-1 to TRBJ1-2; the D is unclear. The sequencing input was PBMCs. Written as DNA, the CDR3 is TGTGCCAGCAGTGAAGCGTACGGTATCCCTGGCTACACCTTC. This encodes CASSEAYGIPGYTF.